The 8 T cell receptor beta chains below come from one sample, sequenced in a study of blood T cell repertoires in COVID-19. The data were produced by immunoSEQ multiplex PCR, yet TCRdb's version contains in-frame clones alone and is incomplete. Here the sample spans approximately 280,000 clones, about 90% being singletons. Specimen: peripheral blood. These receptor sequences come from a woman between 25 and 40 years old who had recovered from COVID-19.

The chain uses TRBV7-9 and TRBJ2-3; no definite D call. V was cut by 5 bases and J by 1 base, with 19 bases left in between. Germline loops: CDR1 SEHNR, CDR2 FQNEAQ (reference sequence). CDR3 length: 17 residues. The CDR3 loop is CASSPFGSLSRTDTQYF. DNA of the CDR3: TGTGCCAGCAGCCCCTTTGGTTCCCTCAGTCGCACAGATACGCAGTATTTT.

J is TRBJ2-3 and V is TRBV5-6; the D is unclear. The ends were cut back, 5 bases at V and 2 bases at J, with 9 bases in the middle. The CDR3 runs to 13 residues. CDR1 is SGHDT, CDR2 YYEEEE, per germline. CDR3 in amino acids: CASRRSLTDTQYF. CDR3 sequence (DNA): TGTGCCAGCAGACGCAGTCTCACAGATACGCAGTATTTT.

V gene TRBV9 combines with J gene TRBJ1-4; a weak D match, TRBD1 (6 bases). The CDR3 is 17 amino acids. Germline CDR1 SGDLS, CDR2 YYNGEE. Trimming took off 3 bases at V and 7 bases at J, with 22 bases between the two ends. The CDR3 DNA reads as TGTGCCAGCAGCGCGATGGGGATTGGGGGCGGAACTGAAAAACTGTTTTTT. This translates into CASSAMGIGGGTEKLFF.

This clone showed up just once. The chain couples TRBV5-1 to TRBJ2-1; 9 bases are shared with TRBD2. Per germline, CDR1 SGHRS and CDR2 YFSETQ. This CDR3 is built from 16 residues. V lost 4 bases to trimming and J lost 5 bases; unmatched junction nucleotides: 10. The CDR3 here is CASSHPGLAGNNEQFF. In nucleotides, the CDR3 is TGCGCCAGCAGCCACCCTGGGCTAGCGGGAAACAATGAGCAGTTCTTC.

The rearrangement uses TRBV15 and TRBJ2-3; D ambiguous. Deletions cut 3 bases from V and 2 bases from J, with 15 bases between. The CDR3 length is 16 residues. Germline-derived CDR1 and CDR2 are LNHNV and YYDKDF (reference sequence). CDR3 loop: CATSSPVTELTDTQYF. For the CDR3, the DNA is TGTGCCACCAGCAGTCCTGTGACGGAGCTCACAGATACGCAGTATTTT.

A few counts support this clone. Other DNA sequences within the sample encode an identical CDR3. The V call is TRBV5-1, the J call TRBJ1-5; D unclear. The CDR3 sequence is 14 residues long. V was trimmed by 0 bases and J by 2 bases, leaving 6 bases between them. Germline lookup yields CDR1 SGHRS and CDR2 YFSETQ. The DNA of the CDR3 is TGCGCCAGCAGCTTGGACGGTGGCAATCAGCCCCAGCATTTT. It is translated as CASSLDGGNQPQHF.

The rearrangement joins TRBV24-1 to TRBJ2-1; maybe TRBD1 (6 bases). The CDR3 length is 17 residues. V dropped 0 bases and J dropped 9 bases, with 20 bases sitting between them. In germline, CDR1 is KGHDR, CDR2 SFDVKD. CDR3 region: CATSDLGGRGRRSEQFF. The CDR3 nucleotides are TGTGCCACCAGTGATTTGGGGGGAAGGGGGAGACGTAGTGAGCAGTTCTTC.

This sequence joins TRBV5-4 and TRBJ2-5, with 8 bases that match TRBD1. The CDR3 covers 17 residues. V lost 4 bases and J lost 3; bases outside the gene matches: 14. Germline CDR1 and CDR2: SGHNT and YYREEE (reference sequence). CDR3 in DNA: TGTGCCAGCAGCCCGGCAACCGGGACAGGCCCCGAAGAGACCCAGTACTTC. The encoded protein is CASSPATGTGPEETQYF.